This paragraph covers one T cell receptor (beta chain) sequence. Its antigen is not known. These data are taken from a study of regulatory and conventional T cells in RAG deficiency. Study-wide results and limits: In Omenn syndrome, sorted "Tregs" may be peripherally activated cells.

Conventional CD4+ T cells were sorted from blood as CD25-low CD127-high cells. The CDR3 extends over 15 amino acids. Germline trimming cut 5 bases from V and 9 bases from J; bases unmatched to any gene: 11. Germline-derived CDR1 and CDR2 are MNHEY and SMNVEV (reference sequence). Sequencing used immunoSEQ multiplex PCR; TCRdb keeps in-frame clones, though not all of them. The repertoire has 20,000 to 25,000 clones, 95% to 97% of them found once; the top ten carry about 1.2%. A further study also used this sample, focusing on regulatory T cells. Per that paper: Amplification used 52 TRBV primers and 13 TRBJ primers.

Material for sequencing was CD25- CD4+ T cells sorted from blood. The receptor was derived from a human donor in good health. The J gene is TRBJ1-4, the V gene TRBV27; 8 positions match TRBD1. The CDR3, as DNA: TGTGCCAGCAGTAGTATTTTGGGGGACAGGAAAAAACTGTTTTTT. Residues: CASSSILGDRKKLFF.